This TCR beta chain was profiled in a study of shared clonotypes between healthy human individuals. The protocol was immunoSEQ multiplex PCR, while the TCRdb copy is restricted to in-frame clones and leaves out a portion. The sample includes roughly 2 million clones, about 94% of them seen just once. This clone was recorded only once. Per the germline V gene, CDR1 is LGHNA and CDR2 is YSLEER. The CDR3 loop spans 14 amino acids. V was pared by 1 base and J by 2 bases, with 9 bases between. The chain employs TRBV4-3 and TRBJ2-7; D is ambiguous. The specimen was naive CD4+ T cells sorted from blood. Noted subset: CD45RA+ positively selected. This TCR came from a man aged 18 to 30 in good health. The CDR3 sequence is CASSQVAGTYEQYF. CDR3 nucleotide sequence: TGCGCCAGCAGCCAAGTCGCCGGAACCTACGAGCAGTACTTC.